This T cell receptor (beta chain) was sequenced in a study of chronic HIV infection and antiretroviral therapy. One entry per CDR3 protein results from TCRdb running MiXCR on the 5' RACE reads. The sample lists tens of thousands of distinct CDR3 sequences; 8.2% were seen once. The V end was cut by 6 bases, the J end by 0 bases, with 11 bases between. Germline V gives CDR1 MDHEN, CDR2 SYDVKM. This CDR3 spans 14 amino acids. The sample consisted of peripheral blood. This chain connects TRBV28 to TRBJ1-1; no clear D. The sequence came from an adult who had HIV and had not received antiretroviral therapy, or was an uninfected healthy control (not recorded which). CDR3 loop: CASRTPDMNTEAFF. DNA for the CDR3: TGTGCCAGCAGAACACCAGACATGAACACTGAAGCTTTCTTT.